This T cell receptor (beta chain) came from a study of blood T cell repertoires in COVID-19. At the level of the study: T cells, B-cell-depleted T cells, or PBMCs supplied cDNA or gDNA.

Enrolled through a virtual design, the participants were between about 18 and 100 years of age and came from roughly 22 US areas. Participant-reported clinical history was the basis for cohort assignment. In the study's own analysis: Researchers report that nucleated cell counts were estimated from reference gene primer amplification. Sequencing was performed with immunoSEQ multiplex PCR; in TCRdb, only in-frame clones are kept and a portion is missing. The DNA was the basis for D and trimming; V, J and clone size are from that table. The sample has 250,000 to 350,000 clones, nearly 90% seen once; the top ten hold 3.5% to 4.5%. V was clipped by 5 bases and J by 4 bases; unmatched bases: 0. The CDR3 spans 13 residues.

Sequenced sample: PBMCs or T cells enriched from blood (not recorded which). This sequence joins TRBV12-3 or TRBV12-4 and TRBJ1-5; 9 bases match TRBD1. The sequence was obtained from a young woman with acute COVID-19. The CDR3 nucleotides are TGTGCCAGCAGTGGACAGGGGAATCAGCCCCAGCATTTT. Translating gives CASSGQGNQPQHF.